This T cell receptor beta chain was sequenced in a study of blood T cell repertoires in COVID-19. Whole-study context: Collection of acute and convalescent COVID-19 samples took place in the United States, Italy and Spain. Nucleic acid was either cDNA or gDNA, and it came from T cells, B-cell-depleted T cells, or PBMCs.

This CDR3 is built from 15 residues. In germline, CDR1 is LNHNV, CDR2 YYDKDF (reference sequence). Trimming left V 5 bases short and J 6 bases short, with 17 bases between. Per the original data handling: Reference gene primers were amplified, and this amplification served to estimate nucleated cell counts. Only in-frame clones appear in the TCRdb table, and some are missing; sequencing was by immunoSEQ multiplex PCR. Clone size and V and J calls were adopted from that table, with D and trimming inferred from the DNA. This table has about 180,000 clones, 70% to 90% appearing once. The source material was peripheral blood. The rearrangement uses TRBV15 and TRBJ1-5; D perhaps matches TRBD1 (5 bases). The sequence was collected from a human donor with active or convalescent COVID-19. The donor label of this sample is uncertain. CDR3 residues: CATSGGRSDSQPQHF. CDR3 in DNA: TGTGCCACCAGCGGCGGAAGGTCTGACAGTCAGCCCCAGCATTTT. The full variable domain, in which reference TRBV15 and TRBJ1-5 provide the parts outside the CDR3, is DAMVIQNPRYQVTQFGKPVTLSCSQTLNHNVMYWYQQKSSQAPKLLFHYYDKDFNNEADTPDNFQSRRPNTSFCFLDIRSPGLGDTAMYLCATSGGRSDSQPQHFGDGTRLSIL.